This T cell receptor beta chain derives from a study of cytomegalovirus exposure and HLA in healthy donors. On the study more broadly: The Caucasian-associated ancestry cluster contained 81% of the approximately 400 genotyped donors.

CDR1 and CDR2 (germline): MNHEY, SVGAGI. J lost 9 bases, V lost 4 bases, and 5 bases had no gene match. This CDR3 contains 14 residues. The PCR contained 60 Vbeta and 13 Jbeta primers. Clones were read by immunoSEQ multiplex PCR, and TCRdb kept only the in-frame ones, dropping some. The sample includes about 190,000 clones, roughly 80% of them seen just once. There were likely unrecorded immune exposures, though donors were nominally healthy when sampled. Sequencing was carried out using PBMCs. This receptor was obtained from a man aged 50-59 years in good health and CMV-seronegative. The chain carries TRBV6-5 and TRBJ2-1; 11 bases map to TRBD2. CDR3 nucleotides: TGTGCCAGCAGTTTGGCTAGCGGGGGGAGTGAGCAGTTCTTC. Its protein product is CASSLASGGSEQFF.